Each of the 19 T cell receptor beta chains below was sequenced from the same sample in a study of cytomegalovirus exposure and HLA in healthy donors (dated by TCRdb to about 2017). Libraries were constructed by the immunoSEQ multiplex PCR assay. TCRdb retrieved this table from immuneACCESS and kept in-frame rearrangements only. Not all clones are present; in checked studies, unresolved V genes account for under half, and no reason is known for the remainder. This sample lists over 200,000 clones; roughly 90% were detected once. The top ten hold 0.37% of the sample. The sequencing input was PBMCs. All receptors derive from a young woman in good health and CMV-seronegative.

The chain employs TRBV7-9 and TRBJ2-7; a weak D match, TRBD1 (6 bases). The germline V gene has CDR1 SEHNR and CDR2 FQNEAQ (reference sequence). V lost 5 bases to trimming and J lost 2 bases, with 13 bases between them. CDR3 size: 14 residues. For the CDR3, the DNA is TGTGCCAGCAGCCCCTCCGGGACACCCTACGAGCAGTACTTC. Translating it yields CASSPSGTPYEQYF. The whole variable domain, filled in from reference TRBV7-9 and TRBJ2-7, reads DTGVSQNPRHKITKRGQNVTFRCDPISEHNRLYWYRQTLGQGPEFLTYFQNEAQLEKSRLLSDRFSAERPKGSFSTLEIQRTEQGDSAMYLCASSPSGTPYEQYFGPGTRLTVT.

This chain joins TRBV7-9 and TRBJ2-7; 15 positions match TRBD2. Germline CDR1 is SEHNR and CDR2 is FQNEAQ (reference sequence). The CDR3 contains 12 residues. V lost 5 bases to trimming and J lost 11 bases; unmatched junction nucleotides: 1. This chain's CDR3 is CASSGLAGGKYV. The DNA for the CDR3 is TGTGCCAGCAGCGGACTAGCGGGGGGGAAGTACGTC.

The chain has TRBV28 and TRBJ2-7; 9 bases match TRBD1. Germline assignment: CDR1 MDHEN and CDR2 SYDVKM. This CDR3 comprises 15 residues. V dropped 6 bases and J dropped 4; count of bases not matched to a gene: 10. CDR3 loop: CASSAPGTGTYEQYV. CDR3 nucleotide sequence: TGTGCCAGCAGCGCCCCCGGGACAGGGACGTACGAGCAGTACGTC.

V and J are TRBV11-2 and TRBJ1-6; D uncertain. The CDR3 contains 13 residues. V lost 1 base to trimming and J lost 9 bases, with 7 bases between them. The germline gives CDR1 SGHAT, CDR2 FQNNGV. The CDR3 is CASSLGTASPLHF. CDR3 DNA: TGTGCCAGCAGCTTAGGAACAGCTTCACCCCTCCACTTT.

The CDR3 protein is CASSLTQGTEAFF. The CDR3 region has the DNA TGCGCCAGCAGCCTCACTCAGGGGACTGAAGCTTTCTTT. This chain uses TRBV4-1 with TRBJ1-1, with a tentative D call TRBD1 (6 bases). The CDR3 loop spans 13 amino acids. Germline V CDR1 and CDR2: MGHRA, YSYEKL. Trimming left V 4 bases short and J 5 bases short, with 11 bases between.

As to this clone: Its ends do not fully match the called genes, so a read error is possible. This chain connects TRBV2 to TRBJ1-2; TRBD1 is a possible D gene (5 bases). The length of the CDR3 is 17 residues. Germline V CDR1 and CDR2: SNHLY, FYNNEI. The CDR3 region has the DNA TGTGCCAGCAGAGAAGGGGCTCCTAACTGGGGAGACTATGGCTACACCTTC. It encodes CASREGAPNWGDYGYTF.

The chain has TRBV6-1 and TRBJ1-3; TRBD1 might be the D (5 bases). Germline V gene lookup returns CDR1 MNHNS and CDR2 SASEGT. CDR3 length: 17 amino acids. V lost 1 base and J 2 bases, leaving 15 bases between the germline ends. The CDR3: CASSEVSAGLAGNTIYF. Written as DNA, the CDR3 is TGTGCCAGCAGTGAAGTCTCGGCAGGGCTTGCTGGAAACACCATATATTTT.

On this clone itself: Additional DNA sequences in this sample encode the identical CDR3. The J gene is TRBJ1-2, the V gene TRBV28; possible D gene TRBD1, 6 bases. The V end was cut by 4 bases, the J end by 3 bases, with 12 bases between. CDR1 and CDR2 from the germline V gene are MDHEN and SYDVKM. The CDR3 spans 14 residues. In nucleotides, the CDR3 is TGTGCCAGCAGTTCGGGACAAGGTGACTATGGCTACACCTTC. It codes for CASSSGQGDYGYTF.

This chain uses TRBV9 with TRBJ2-7, with D perhaps matching TRBD1 (6 bases). The CDR3 spans 14 residues. V lost 4 bases to trimming and J lost 2 bases, with 13 bases between them. The germline V gene encodes CDR1 SGDLS and CDR2 YYNGEE. CDR3 in DNA: TGTGCCAGCAGCAGTTCGGGACAAACCTACGAGCAGTACTTC. It is translated as CASSSSGQTYEQYF. Based on the CDR3 plus reference TRBV9 and TRBJ2-7, the full variable domain is DSGVTQTPKHLITATGQRVTLRCSPRSGDLSVYWYQQSLDQGLQFLIQYYNGEERAKGNILERFSAQQFPDLHSELNLSSLELGDSALYFCASSSSGQTYEQYFGPGTRLTVT.

The chain has TRBV5-6 and TRBJ2-5; 8 positions agree with TRBD2. In germline, CDR1 is SGHDT, CDR2 YYEEEE. The V segment lost 1 base and the J segment 5 bases; nucleotides outside the gene matches: 7. The CDR3 has 15 residues. DNA for the CDR3: TGTGCCAGCAGCTTGCCGCGGGGGGACCCGGAGACCCAGTACTTC. Translating it yields CASSLPRGDPETQYF.

The chain joins TRBV20-1 to TRBJ1-2, with D uncertain. The length of the CDR3 is 11 residues. Germline V lookup: CDR1 DFQATT, CDR2 SNEGSKA (reference sequence). V was clipped by 6 bases and J by 5 bases, with 10 bases between them. In DNA form, the CDR3 reads TGCAGTGCAGAGGGAGGATATGGCTACACCTTC. The encoded protein is CSAEGGYGYTF.

V gene TRBV7-2 combines with J gene TRBJ1-5, with D possibly being TRBD1 (5 bases). Germline V gene data show CDR1 as SGHTA and CDR2 as FQGNSA. V lost 2 bases to trimming and J lost 2 bases, with 16 bases between them. The CDR3 runs 17 residues. Here the CDR3 reads CASSLSAARAGNQPQHF. In DNA form, the CDR3 reads TGTGCCAGCAGCTTATCTGCCGCCAGGGCGGGCAATCAGCCCCAGCATTTT.

In nucleotides, the CDR3 is TGTGCCAGCAGCCGACTAGCGGGGGGGCCTTATACGCAGTATTTT. Residues: CASSRLAGGPYTQYF. V and J are TRBV6-5 and TRBJ2-3; TRBD2 matches at 14 bases. The V gene end was trimmed by 6 bases and the J gene end by 7 bases; junction bases not matched to a gene: 6. This CDR3 comprises 15 residues. Germline CDR1 and CDR2: MNHEY and SVGAGI.

The chain carries TRBV5-6 and TRBJ2-7; D perhaps matches TRBD2 (5 bases). The germline V and J ends were trimmed by 0 bases and 4 bases, with 14 bases remaining between them. This CDR3 is 15 amino acids long. Germline V gives CDR1 SGHDT, CDR2 YYEEEE. CDR3 sequence: CASSLAGIGGYEQYV. CDR3 DNA: TGTGCCAGCAGCTTGGCCGGGATAGGCGGTTACGAGCAGTACGTC.

The chain joins TRBV9 to TRBJ1-5; D gene unclear. Germline values: CDR1 SGDLS, CDR2 YYNGEE. The CDR3 covers 15 residues. V was clipped by 0 bases and J by 0 bases, with 7 bases between them. The CDR3, as DNA: TGTGCCAGCAGCGTAGGGCTGAATAGCAATCAGCCCCAGCATTTT. Its protein is CASSVGLNSNQPQHF.

The chain links TRBV6-6 to TRBJ1-4; no clear D gene. The germline gives CDR1 MNHNY, CDR2 SVGAGI (reference sequence). Trimming took off 7 bases at V and 2 bases at J, with 11 bases between the two ends. This CDR3 has 14 amino acids. The CDR3 DNA sequence: TGTGCCAGCATGGAGGGTCCCACTAATGAAAAACTGTTTTTT. Amino acids: CASMEGPTNEKLFF.

This clone was detected only once. This rearrangement joins TRBV28 to TRBJ1-1; D remains unclear. The ends were cut back, 3 bases at V and 1 base at J, with 6 bases in the middle. Per the germline V gene, CDR1 is MDHEN and CDR2 is SYDVKM. This CDR3 has 13 amino acids. CDR3 loop: CASSLVQNTEAFF. CDR3 DNA sequence: TGTGCCAGCAGTTTGGTACAGAACACTGAAGCTTTCTTT.

This chain links TRBV4-3 with TRBJ2-7; 9 bases line up with TRBD2. The V and J ends lost 1 base and 2 bases, in that order; junction bases with no gene match: 3. Germline V gene sequence: CDR1 LGHNA, CDR2 YSLEER. CDR3 length: 15 amino acids. The CDR3 here is CASSQGLADPYEQYF. In DNA form, the CDR3 reads TGCGCCAGCAGCCAAGGACTAGCGGACCCCTACGAGCAGTACTTC.

The rearrangement uses TRBV4-1 and TRBJ2-3, with a possible D match to TRBD1 (5 bases). CDR1 is MGHRA and CDR2 is YSYEKL in the germline V gene. The V and J ends lost 0 bases and 1 base respectively, with 14 bases between them. The CDR3 has 17 amino acids. For the CDR3, the DNA is TGCGCCAGCAGCCAAGAAGGAGTGGGGCCCGGCACAGATACGCAGTATTTT. Protein: CASSQEGVGPGTDTQYF.